Listed below are T cell receptor beta chains from one sample, sequenced in a study of blood T cell repertoires in COVID-19. TCRdb's table, derived via immunoSEQ multiplex PCR, lists solely in-frame clones and lacks some. The sample has about 85,000 clones; around 90% are singletons. The sequenced sample was peripheral blood. The receptors stem from a man between 60 and 75 years old with acute or convalescent COVID-19. Both conserved end residues are part of each CDR3. The D gene is left open where the match is weak. Rows give clone size only sometimes, using once, few, many, or a class for an expanded clone.

NA	TRBJ1-2	NA	TRBV7-2	CASSLRGGGNYGYTF	TGTGCCAGCAGCTTAAGGGGCGGGGGGAACTATGGCTACACCTTC
NA	TRBJ1-2	NA	TRBV5-4	CASSPNFQGNGYTF	TGTGCCAGCAGCCCCAATTTCCAGGGAAATGGCTACACCTTC
NA	TRBJ1-3	TRBD1	TRBV5-6	CASSSRTGGEDTIYF	TGTGCCAGCAGCTCCAGGACAGGGGGCGAAGACACCATATATTTT
NA	TRBJ2-2	NA	TRBV21-1	CASSLSGGSRPGELFF	TGTGCCAGCAGTCTTAGCGGGGGGAGCCGACCGGGGGAGCTGTTTTTT
NA	TRBJ1-2	NA	TRBV5-3	CARSLARGQNYGYTF	TGTGCCAGAAGCTTGGCTAGGGGCCAAAACTATGGCTACACCTTC
NA	TRBJ1-3	NA	TRBV25-1	CASSDSQGFSGNTIYF	TGTGCCAGCAGTGACTCCCAGGGATTCTCTGGAAACACCATATATTTT
NA	TRBJ1-3	NA	TRBV11-2	CASSLSGSTGNTIYF	TGTGCCAGCAGCTTATCGGGGTCTACTGGAAACACCATATATTTT
NA	TRBJ1-1	NA	TRBV3-1/TRBV3-2	CASWRGVRDTEAFF	TGTGCCAGCTGGAGGGGCGTCCGGGACACTGAAGCTTTCTTT
NA	TRBJ1-1	TRBD1	TRBV9	CASGTANTEAFF	TGTGCCAGTGGGACAGCGAACACTGAAGCTTTCTTT
NA	TRBJ2-2	TRBD1	TRBV6-1	CASSEPGGITGELFF	TGTGCCAGCAGTGAACCAGGGGGCATCACCGGGGAGCTGTTTTTT
NA	TRBJ1-6	NA	TRBV9	CASKPMDDSNSPLHF	TGTGCCAGCAAACCGATGGACGACAGTAATTCACCCCTCCACTTT
NA	TRBJ1-2	TRBD1	TRBV3-1/TRBV3-2	CASSPRTGGYTF	TGTGCCAGCAGCCCACGGACAGGGGGATACACCTTC
NA	TRBJ1-1	NA	TRBV7-8	CASSLGSAGMNTEAFF	TGTGCCAGCAGCTTAGGGTCGGCGGGGATGAACACTGAAGCTTTCTTT
once	TRBJ2-3	TRBD2	TRBV9	CASSGEGDTQYF	TGTGCCAGCAGCGGGGAGGGGGATACGCAGTATTTT
NA	TRBJ1-1	NA	TRBV5-1	CASSLEVAGATEAFF	TGCGCCAGCAGCTTGGAGGTGGCAGGGGCCACTGAAGCTTTCTTT
once	TRBJ1-4	NA	TRBV4-1	CASSRTALGEKLFF	TGCGCCAGCAGCCGGACAGCGCTAGGTGAAAAACTGTTTTTT
NA	TRBJ1-1	NA	TRBV5-8	CASNTGRDTEAFF	TGTGCCAGCAACACAGGACGAGACACTGAAGCTTTCTTT
NA	TRBJ1-2	TRBD1	TRBV27	CASSPTGARGYTF	TGTGCCAGCAGCCCGACAGGGGCTCGTGGCTACACCTTC
NA	TRBJ1-1	TRBD1	TRBV10-3	CAIKNQGGNTEAFF	TGTGCCATCAAAAATCAGGGGGGGAACACTGAAGCTTTCTTT
few	TRBJ1-5	TRBD1	TRBV2	CASSETGFSNQPQHF	TGTGCCAGCAGTGAGACAGGGTTCAGCAATCAGCCCCAGCATTTT
NA	TRBJ1-3	NA	TRBV18	CASSPPGTTTLRSGNTIYF	TGTGCCAGCTCACCACCGGGGACAACTACACTTCGCTCTGGAAACACCATATATTTT
NA	TRBJ1-5	NA	TRBV27	CASSLFWGPDSNQPQHF	TGTGCCAGCAGTTTATTCTGGGGGCCAGATAGCAATCAGCCCCAGCATTTT
few	TRBJ1-2	TRBD1	TRBV5-1	CASSLQGELNYGYTF	TGCGCCAGCAGCTTACAGGGGGAACTTAACTATGGCTACACCTTC
NA	TRBJ1-6	TRBD1	TRBV4-1	CASSQVFRDSNSPLHF	TGCGCCAGCAGCCAAGTCTTCCGGGACAGCAATTCACCCCTCCACTTT
few	TRBJ1-1	NA	TRBV11-2	CASSTVLNAATEAFF	TGTGCCAGCAGCACGGTCCTTAACGCCGCCACTGAAGCTTTCTTT
NA	TRBJ1-5	NA	TRBV5-6	CASTRVRSNQPQHF	TGTGCCAGCACACGAGTGCGGAGCAATCAGCCCCAGCATTTT
few	TRBJ2-2	NA	TRBV7-8	CASSLGGTPRGTGELFF	TGTGCCAGCAGCTTAGGGGGTACTCCCCGGGGTACCGGGGAGCTGTTTTTT
NA	TRBJ1-1	NA	TRBV12-3/TRBV12-4	CASSTLRGKAFF	TGTGCCAGCAGCACCCTCAGGGGAAAAGCTTTCTTT
NA	TRBJ2-1	NA	TRBV5-1	CASSLERGSSYNEQFF	TGCGCCAGCAGCTTGGAAAGGGGGAGCTCCTACAATGAGCAGTTCTTC
few	TRBJ2-3	NA	TRBV9	CASSTTGQVTGDTQYF	TGTGCCAGCAGCACGACAGGTCAGGTAACGGGGGATACGCAGTATTTT
NA	TRBJ1-5	TRBD1	TRBV7-2	CASSLSATGIRQPQHF	TGTGCCAGCAGCTTAAGCGCGACAGGGATTAGGCAGCCCCAGCATTTT
NA	TRBJ1-4	NA	TRBV5-8	CASSRTVRTNEKLFF	TGTGCCAGCAGTCGGACAGTTAGAACTAATGAAAAACTGTTTTTT
NA	TRBJ2-3	TRBD2	TRBV5-6	CASSGLAGGTTDTQYF	TGTGCCAGCAGCGGACTAGCGGGGGGTACCACAGATACGCAGTATTTT
few	TRBJ2-1	TRBD2	TRBV7-2	CASSLSGGRGQFF	TGTGCCAGCAGCTTAAGCGGGGGGCGCGGGCAGTTCTTC
NA	TRBJ1-5	TRBD1	TRBV19	CASSTGQGNQPQHF	TGTGCCAGTAGTACCGGACAGGGCAATCAGCCCCAGCATTTT
NA	TRBJ1-2	TRBD1	TRBV7-6	CASSLVTGGDYGYTF	TGTGCCAGCAGCTTAGTGACAGGGGGCGACTATGGCTACACCTTC
NA	TRBJ1-1	NA	TRBV10-1	CASSQNQGTEAFF	TGCGCCAGCAGTCAGAATCAGGGCACTGAAGCTTTCTTT
NA	TRBJ2-1	TRBD1	TRBV14	CASSQTTGGAEQFF	TGTGCCAGCAGCCAAACGACAGGGGGCGCCGAGCAGTTCTTC
NA	TRBJ1-2	NA	TRBV7-2	CASSLVGYSTEGYTF	TGTGCCAGCAGCTTAGTAGGCTACTCGACGGAGGGCTACACCTTC
NA	TRBJ1-5	NA	TRBV18	CASSPAQGFNQPQHF	TGTGCCAGCTCACCTGCACAGGGCTTTAATCAGCCCCAGCATTTT
NA	TRBJ2-1	TRBD1	TRBV7-9	CASFPEQGASEEQFF	TGTGCCAGCTTTCCGGAACAGGGGGCTAGCGAGGAGCAGTTCTTC
NA	TRBJ2-7	TRBD1	TRBV20-1	CSASPRNRGYEQYF	TGCAGTGCTAGTCCTCGTAACAGGGGATACGAGCAGTACTTC
NA	TRBJ1-1	NA	TRBV7-9	CASSLAGGVPEAFF	TGTGCCAGCAGCTTAGCGGGGGGGGTACCTGAAGCTTTCTTT
NA	TRBJ1-1	NA	TRBV7-2	CASSFWGDAEAFF	TGTGCCAGCAGCTTCTGGGGAGACGCTGAAGCTTTCTTT
NA	TRBJ2-7	NA	TRBV7-8	CASSLGQNYEQYF	TGTGCCAGCAGCTTAGGACAGAACTACGAGCAGTACTTC
NA	TRBJ1-6	NA	TRBV6-6	CASRLREGHGSPLHF	TGTGCCAGCAGACTCAGAGAGGGACATGGCTCACCCCTCCACTTT
once	TRBJ1-5	NA	TRBV3-1/TRBV3-2	CASSDSSSRLSNQPQHF	TGTGCCAGCAGCGACTCTTCCAGCAGACTTAGCAATCAGCCCCAGCATTTT
NA	TRBJ1-5	NA	TRBV27	CASSLGAGQPQHF	TGTGCCAGCAGTTTGGGGGCAGGTCAGCCCCAGCATTTT
once	TRBJ1-3	TRBD1	TRBV27	CASRTLQGVRNTIYF	TGTGCCAGCAGAACCTTACAGGGGGTACGAAACACCATATATTTT
NA	TRBJ1-2	NA	TRBV6-6	CASSSPDYNYGYTF	TGTGCCAGCAGTTCCCCAGACTATAACTATGGCTACACCTTC
NA	TRBJ1-2	NA	TRBV2	CASSEWKGPEFYGYTF	TGTGCCAGCAGTGAATGGAAGGGGCCTGAGTTCTATGGCTACACCTTC
NA	TRBJ1-6	TRBD1	TRBV3-1/TRBV3-2	CASRLGRGRTPNSPLHF	TGTGCCAGCAGACTCGGAAGGGGGCGAACCCCGAATTCACCCCTCCACTTT
NA	TRBJ1-1	NA	TRBV12-3/TRBV12-4	CASSPPGDTEAFF	TGTGCCAGCAGTCCCCCAGGGGATACTGAAGCTTTCTTT
NA	TRBJ1-5	NA	TRBV12-3/TRBV12-4	CASSLTGSQPQHF	TGTGCCAGCAGTTTAACGGGAAGCCAGCCCCAGCATTTT